Listed below are T cell receptor beta chains from one sample, sequenced in a study of blood T cell repertoires in COVID-19. The data were produced by immunoSEQ multiplex PCR, yet TCRdb's version contains in-frame clones alone and is incomplete. The sample lists 50,000 to 55,000 clones, about nine tenths occurring once. Source material: peripheral blood. These receptors were taken from an older man with acute or convalescent COVID-19. CDR3s include the opening cysteine and the closing phenylalanine or tryptophan.

V: TRBV9; J: TRBJ2-5; CDR3: CASIPSSPPGQGAETQYF
V: TRBV18; J: TRBJ2-7; CDR3: CASSRDRVSDEQYF
V: TRBV3-1/TRBV3-2; J: TRBJ2-1; CDR3: CASSLLSLQGNEQFF
V: TRBV29-1; J: TRBJ2-5; CDR3: CSVDGQGGGETQYF
V: TRBV3-1/TRBV3-2; J: TRBJ2-7; CDR3: CASSQDSAGAPGEQYF
V: TRBV6-6; J: TRBJ2-2; CDR3: CASSYPQGARTGELFF
V: TRBV9; J: TRBJ2-2; CDR3: CASSARTGATNTGELFF
V: TRBV6-6; J: TRBJ1-1; CDR3: CASSKTMNTEAFF
V: TRBV5-1; J: TRBJ2-1; CDR3: CASSLGQGSNSYNEQFF
V: TRBV10-3; J: TRBJ2-3; CDR3: CAISERGQTSTDTQYF
V: TRBV6-2/TRBV6-3; J: TRBJ1-6; CDR3: CASSYSRTGTGGSWNSPLHF
V: TRBV6-2/TRBV6-3; J: TRBJ1-5; CDR3: CASSQGVVSNQPQHF
V: TRBV7-9; J: TRBJ2-3; CDR3: CASSFGTGGAGDTQYF
V: TRBV6-5; J: TRBJ1-3; CDR3: CASRVGQNSGNTIYF
V: TRBV5-1; J: TRBJ2-1; CDR3: CASSYGGGAGGNEQFF
V: TRBV30; J: TRBJ1-2; CDR3: CAWSSRDRGNTF
V: TRBV27; J: TRBJ1-2; CDR3: CASSTGPGVNYGYTF
V: TRBV12-3/TRBV12-4; J: TRBJ1-2; CDR3: CASSQGAYGYTF
V: TRBV6-6; J: TRBJ1-1; CDR3: CASSYSGGRGAFF
V: TRBV12-3/TRBV12-4; J: TRBJ1-4; CDR3: CASSLSGQSQLFF
V: TRBV7-2; J: TRBJ2-5; CDR3: CASSIDRGGETQYF
V: TRBV30; J: TRBJ1-2; CDR3: CAWSVGPPFGEGNYGYTF
V: TRBV21-1; J: TRBJ2-1; CDR3: CASSKEAACQSSYNEQFF
V: TRBV7-3; J: TRBJ1-1; CDR3: CASSSGETEAFF
V: TRBV6-4; J: TRBJ1-2; CDR3: CASSAPQGRANYGYTF
V: TRBV11-3; J: TRBJ1-2; CDR3: CASSLNDPGASNYGYTF
V: TRBV19; J: TRBJ2-1; CDR3: CASSVYSGGLRDEQFF
V: TRBV3-1/TRBV3-2; J: TRBJ2-7; CDR3: CASSPRPGTSGGASLNEQYF
V: TRBV2; J: TRBJ2-1; CDR3: CASSEGPPGQGVNEQFF
V: TRBV7-6; J: TRBJ2-5; CDR3: CASSQGHGETQYF
V: TRBV10-3; J: TRBJ1-6; CDR3: CAISEFGVRVGQGDNSPLHF
V: TRBV19; J: TRBJ1-6; CDR3: CASNPQGVYNSPLHF
V: TRBV4-1; J: TRBJ2-3; CDR3: CASSQDRTGGASDTQYF
V: TRBV7-6; J: TRBJ2-1; CDR3: CASSRYNEQFF
V: TRBV27; J: TRBJ1-5; CDR3: CASSEGHRQPQHF
V: TRBV6-5; J: TRBJ2-7; CDR3: CASSSPGLALHEQYF
V: TRBV24-1; J: TRBJ2-5; CDR3: CATSDSRELKTQYF
V: TRBV18; J: TRBJ1-3; CDR3: CASSPGQGGSNTIYF
V: TRBV6-5; J: TRBJ1-2; CDR3: CASSPPAANYGYTF
V: TRBV6-1; J: TRBJ1-1; CDR3: CASSENSLGTEAFF
V: TRBV6-5; J: TRBJ2-5; CDR3: CASSSSGVLTQYF
V: TRBV18; J: TRBJ2-3; CDR3: CASSPRRGRVTDTQYF
V: TRBV10-1; J: TRBJ1-2; CDR3: CASKGQGEGYGYTF
V: TRBV30; J: TRBJ2-5; CDR3: CAWRSGETQYF
V: TRBV2; J: TRBJ2-1; CDR3: CASSVASGGTNEQFF
V: TRBV6-6; J: TRBJ1-6; CDR3: CASSGQGVNSPLHF
V: TRBV6-6; J: TRBJ2-5; CDR3: CASSGTSGSPGETQYF
V: TRBV10-1; J: TRBJ1-6; CDR3: CASSELVSPNSPLHF
V: TRBV5-1; J: TRBJ1-1; CDR3: CASSLYGENTEAFF
V: TRBV4-1; J: TRBJ2-3; CDR3: CASSQDRVAGGRTDTQYF
V: TRBV19; J: TRBJ2-5; CDR3: CASSIDRRERGTQYF
V: TRBV2; J: TRBJ2-3; CDR3: CASSTWTGSTDTQYF
V: TRBV19; J: TRBJ2-5; CDR3: CASSTLQGSLQETQYF
V: TRBV11-2; J: TRBJ2-3; CDR3: CASSSGYTQYF
V: TRBV2; J: TRBJ1-2; CDR3: CASTWDRDGYTF
V: TRBV9; J: TRBJ1-2; CDR3: CASSVATEVPNLNYGYTF
V: TRBV2; J: TRBJ1-4; CDR3: CASSEALTGGGEKLFF